A selection of T cell receptor beta chains follows, all from one sample in a study of T cells in Graves' hyperthyroidism and ophthalmopathy. TCRdb re-analysed the multiplex PCR reads in MiXCR, keeping a single row per CDR3 protein. The table shows approximately 590,000 distinct CDR3 sequences, with 15% to 18% occurring only once. Sequencing was carried out using blood. These receptors were collected from a woman in her 30s with Graves' hyperthyroidism. Both conserved end residues are part of each CDR3. D genes are given only for firm matches. Size is omitted from some rows. Given values are once, few, many or a class for expanded clones.

DNA	CDR3	V	J	D	size
TGTGCCAGCAGCCAAGAGGGGTTGAACACTGAAGCTTTCTTT	CASSQEGLNTEAFF	TRBV4-2	TRBJ1-1	-	many
TGTGCCAGCAGCTTAGGACTAGCGGGTACGGGCGAGCAGTACTTC	CASSLGLAGTGEQYF	TRBV11-2	TRBJ2-7	TRBD2	many
TGCGCCAGCAGCACCGGGACGATTACCTACGAGCAGTACTTC	CASSTGTITYEQYF	TRBV4-1	TRBJ2-7	-	-
TGTGCCAGCAGTTACTCGCGGCCCTTGGGAGCCCAGCCCCAGCATTTT	CASSYSRPLGAQPQHF	TRBV6-6	TRBJ1-5	-	few
TGTGCCATCAGGAACCGGGACGACTCCTACGAGCAGTACTTC	CAIRNRDDSYEQYF	TRBV10-3	TRBJ2-7	-	many
TGCAGTGCTAGAGTCCGAACACCAAACTATGGCTACACCTTC	CSARVRTPNYGYTF	TRBV20-1	TRBJ1-2	-	few
TGTGCCTGGAGTGTAACCGGGGGAAACACCATATATTTT	CAWSVTGGNTIYF	TRBV30	TRBJ1-3	-	many
TGTGCCAGCAGTACCCTAGGGGCGAACAAAGGCGAGCAGTACTTC	CASSTLGANKGEQYF	TRBV6-1	TRBJ2-7	-	-
TGTGCCAGCACAGCCTCCCCGCACTACGAGCAGTACTTC	CASTASPHYEQYF	TRBV6-1	TRBJ2-7	-	many
TGCAGTGTAATGGGACAGGGGGTATACAGCCTCCACTTT	CSVMGQGVYSLHF	TRBV20-1	TRBJ1-6	TRBD1	-
TGCAGCGTTGAAGGGAGTATAGGTCGCGAGCAGTACTTC	CSVEGSIGREQYF	TRBV29-1	TRBJ2-7	-	-
TGTGCCAGCAGTTTCCTCGCGGGAGGGCCCCCTACACATGAGCAGTTCTTC	CASSFLAGGPPTHEQFF	TRBV27	TRBJ2-1	TRBD2	many